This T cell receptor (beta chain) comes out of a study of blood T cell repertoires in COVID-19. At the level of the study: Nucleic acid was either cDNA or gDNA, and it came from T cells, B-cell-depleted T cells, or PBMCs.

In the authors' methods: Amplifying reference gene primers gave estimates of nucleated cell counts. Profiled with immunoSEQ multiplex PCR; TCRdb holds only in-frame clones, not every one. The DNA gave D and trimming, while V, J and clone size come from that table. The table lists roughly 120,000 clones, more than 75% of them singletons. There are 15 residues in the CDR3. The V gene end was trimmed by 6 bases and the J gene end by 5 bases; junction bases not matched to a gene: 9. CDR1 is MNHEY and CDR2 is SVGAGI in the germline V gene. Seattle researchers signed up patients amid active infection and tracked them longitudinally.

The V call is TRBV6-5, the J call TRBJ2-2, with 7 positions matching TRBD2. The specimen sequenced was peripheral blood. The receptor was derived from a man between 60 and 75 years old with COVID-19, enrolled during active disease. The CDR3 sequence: CASRGLISKTGELFF. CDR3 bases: TGTGCCAGCAGGGGACTAATCAGCAAGACCGGGGAGCTGTTTTTT.